This is a list of T cell receptor beta chains from one sample in a study of lymphopenia after photon versus proton radiotherapy. The repertoire was sequenced with immunoSEQ multiplex PCR; TCRdb's copy has only in-frame clones and lacks some. The sample carries about 22,000 clones, around 90% recorded once. The sequencing used peripheral blood, collected from a patient treated with proton-based radiotherapy. The receptors were gathered from a woman aged 70 to 79 with pancreatic cancer. Some clones in this sample may be carry-over from other donors' samples. The CDR3 runs from the conserved cysteine through the conserved F or W. Each record gives: V gene, clone size, J gene, D gene, CDR3 protein, CDR3 DNA. The D gene is left open where the match is weak. Some rows mark clone size as missing; the rest say once, few, many or name a class of expanded clone.

TRBV29-1	-	TRBJ2-1	-	CSVLRDGWSSYNEQFF	TGCAGCGTTCTCCGGGACGGCTGGAGCTCCTACAATGAGCAGTTCTTC
TRBV11-2	-	TRBJ2-7	TRBD1	CASSSTGTAYYEQYF	TGTGCCAGCAGCTCGACCGGGACAGCCTACTACGAGCAGTACTTC
TRBV7-2	few	TRBJ1-2	-	CASSRDYYGYTF	TGTGCCAGCAGCCGAGACTACTATGGCTACACCTTC
TRBV18	-	TRBJ2-3	-	CASSSLAPLSTDTQYF	TGTGCCAGCTCGTCTCTAGCGCCCCTGAGCACAGATACGCAGTATTTT
TRBV19	-	TRBJ1-5	-	CASAQGVWQPQHF	TGTGCCAGTGCGCAGGGTGTCTGGCAGCCCCAGCATTTT
TRBV6-4	-	TRBJ2-3	-	CASSDGVTSTDTQYF	TGTGCCAGCAGTGACGGGGTTACTAGCACAGATACGCAGTATTTT
TRBV5-1	-	TRBJ2-7	TRBD1	CASSFVMGQGSEQYF	TGCGCCAGCAGCTTCGTTATGGGACAGGGGTCCGAGCAGTACTTC
TRBV28	-	TRBJ1-5	TRBD1	CASNGQGGSLGNQPQHF	TGTGCCAGCAACGGACAGGGTGGTTCTCTGGGAAATCAGCCCCAGCATTTT
TRBV5-4	-	TRBJ2-1	-	CASSPYTPLSDLTVEFF	TGTGCCAGCAGCCCATATACGCCCCTTTCGGACCTTACCGTGGAGTTCTTC
TRBV11-2	-	TRBJ2-7	TRBD2	CASSLEAASGRCEQYF	TGTGCCAGCAGCTTAGAGGCGGCTAGCGGGAGGTGCGAGCAGTACTTC
TRBV6-5	-	TRBJ1-1	TRBD1	CASSRQGAVTEAFF	TGTGCCAGCAGCCGACAGGGGGCGGTCACTGAAGCTTTCTTT
TRBV7-9	-	TRBJ2-5	TRBD1	CASSRGQQETQYF	TGTGCCAGCAGCCGGGGACAGCAAGAGACCCAGTACTTC
TRBV27	-	TRBJ2-3	TRBD2	CASSLTAGTRLRDTQYF	TGTGCCAGCAGTTTAACGGCCGGGACTAGATTACGAGATACGCAGTATTTT
TRBV9	-	TRBJ1-1	-	CASSVLRDGEAFF	TGTGCCAGCAGCGTGCTCAGGGACGGTGAAGCTTTCTTT
TRBV28	-	TRBJ1-2	TRBD1	CASSSQGGSGYGYTF	TGTGCCAGCAGTTCCCAAGGGGGCTCAGGCTATGGCTACACCTTC
TRBV19	-	TRBJ1-6	-	CASSIETSGDSPLHF	TGTGCCAGTAGTATAGAGACGAGTGGGGATTCACCCCTCCACTTT
TRBV5-1	-	TRBJ2-2	TRBD2	CASRIKGTSGSGTGELFF	TGCGCCAGCAGAATCAAGGGGACTAGCGGGAGTGGGACCGGGGAGCTGTTTTTT
TRBV2	-	TRBJ1-1	-	CASSDGMSTEAFF	TGTGCCAGCAGTGATGGGATGAGCACTGAAGCTTTCTTT
TRBV7-9	-	TRBJ1-3	-	CASSDSGSGNTIYF	TGTGCCAGCAGTGATTCGGGCTCTGGAAACACCATATATTTT
TRBV25-1	few	TRBJ2-5	-	CATSAETQYF	TGTGCCACCTCCGCGGAGACCCAGTACTTC
TRBV9	once	TRBJ2-1	-	CASSGASATYNEQFF	TGTGCCAGCAGCGGAGCTAGCGCAACCTACAATGAGCAGTTCTTC
TRBV5-1	-	TRBJ1-5	-	CASSLASGSSQPQHF	TGCGCCAGCAGCTTGGCCTCGGGCAGCAGTCAGCCCCAGCATTTT
TRBV18	-	TRBJ2-5	TRBD1	CASSARGWQETQYF	TGTGCCAGCTCGGCCAGGGGGTGGCAAGAGACCCAGTACTTC
TRBV10-2	-	TRBJ1-6	-	CASSEDRTISPLHF	TGCGCCAGCAGTGAGGACAGAACCATTTCACCCCTCCACTTT
TRBV28	-	TRBJ1-5	TRBD1	CASSLPDRVNQPQHF	TGTGCCAGCAGCCTCCCTGACAGGGTCAATCAGCCCCAGCATTTT
TRBV5-1	-	TRBJ2-6	TRBD1	CASSSDRKSGANVLTF	TGCGCCAGCAGCTCGGACAGGAAATCTGGGGCCAACGTCCTGACTTTC
TRBV5-1	-	TRBJ2-2	-	CASSSRADNTGELFF	TGCGCCAGCAGCTCGAGGGCGGATAACACCGGGGAGCTGTTTTTT
TRBV6-1	-	TRBJ1-1	-	CASSDGTGGPLTEAFF	TGTGCCAGCAGTGACGGGACCGGGGGGCCTCTCACTGAAGCTTTCTTT
TRBV28	-	TRBJ2-1	TRBD1	CASSSRQGDFYNEQFF	TGTGCCAGCAGTTCCCGACAGGGGGATTTCTACAATGAGCAGTTCTTC
TRBV7-6	-	TRBJ2-4	TRBD2	CASSLGGGKNIQYF	TGTGCCAGCAGCTTAGGGGGAGGGAAAAACATTCAGTACTTC
TRBV19	-	TRBJ1-2	-	CASRPGHYGYTF	TGTGCCAGTAGACCCGGACACTATGGCTACACCTTC
TRBV29-1	once	TRBJ1-1	-	CSVGMNTEAFF	TGCAGCGTTGGGATGAACACTGAAGCTTTCTTT
TRBV28	-	TRBJ1-5	TRBD1	CASSPGQGNQPQHF	TGTGCCAGCAGTCCGGGACAGGGCAATCAGCCCCAGCATTTT
TRBV30	-	TRBJ2-5	-	CAWSVASGLQETQYF	TGTGCCTGGAGTGTAGCTTCGGGGCTCCAAGAGACCCAGTACTTC
TRBV5-6	-	TRBJ1-1	TRBD1	CASSPRDRDMNTEAFF	TGTGCCAGCAGCCCCCGAGACAGGGATATGAACACTGAAGCTTTCTTT
TRBV11-2	-	TRBJ2-1	TRBD2	CASSPSPTSGPSSAEQFF	TGTGCCAGCAGCCCCAGTCCGACTAGCGGGCCTTCAAGCGCTGAGCAGTTCTTC